This record covers a single T cell receptor (beta chain). The antigen is not known. This specimen belongs to a study of T cell responses to AZD1222 COVID-19 vaccine. Study-wide background: Doses given second, at about 4 or about 12 weeks, were pooled. Study-wide points: Regions 160-218 and 743-854 dominated among vaccine-associated CD4 TCRs spanning spike.

Germline V gives CDR1 SGDLS, CDR2 YYNGEE. The V and J ends lost 3 bases and 0 bases respectively, with 11 bases between them. The CDR3 runs to 15 residues. Only in-frame clones appear in the TCRdb table, and some are missing; sequencing was by immunoSEQ multiplex PCR. The sample consists of more than 85,000 clones, 80% to 90% of them appearing once. This TCR derives from an adult in good health. The rearrangement uses TRBV9 and TRBJ2-3; D uncertain. The sample consisted of peripheral blood, taken on day 0 of AZD1222 vaccination. The DNA of the CDR3 is TGTGCCAGCAGCGGTAACCTAGGTAGCACAGATACGCAGTATTTT. Residues: CASSGNLGSTDTQYF. The full variable domain, its missing parts supplied by reference TRBV9 and TRBJ2-3, is DSGVTQTPKHLITATGQRVTLRCSPRSGDLSVYWYQQSLDQGLQFLIQYYNGEERAKGNILERFSAQQFPDLHSELNLSSLELGDSALYFCASSGNLGSTDTQYFGPGTRLTVL.